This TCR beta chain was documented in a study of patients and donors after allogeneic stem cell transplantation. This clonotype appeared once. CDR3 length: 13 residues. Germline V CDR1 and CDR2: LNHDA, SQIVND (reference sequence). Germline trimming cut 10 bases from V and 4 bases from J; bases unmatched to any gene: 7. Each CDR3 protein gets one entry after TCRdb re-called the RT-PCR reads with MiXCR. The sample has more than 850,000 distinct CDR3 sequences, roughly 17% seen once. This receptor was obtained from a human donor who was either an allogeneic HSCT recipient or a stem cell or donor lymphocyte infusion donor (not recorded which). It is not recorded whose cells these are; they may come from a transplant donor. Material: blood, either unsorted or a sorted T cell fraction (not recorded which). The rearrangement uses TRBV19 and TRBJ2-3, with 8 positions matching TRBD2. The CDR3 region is CATLGLASDTQYF. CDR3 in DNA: TGTGCCACCCTTGGACTAGCCTCAGATACGCAGTATTTT. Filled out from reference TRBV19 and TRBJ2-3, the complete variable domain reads DGGITQSPKYLFRKEGQNVTLSCEQNLNHDAMYWYRQDPGQGLRLIYYSQIVNDFQKGDIAEGYSVSREKKESFPLTVTSAQKNPTAFYLCATLGLASDTQYFGPGTRLTVL.